Described below is a single TCR beta chain sequence and its context. This sample was included in a study of technical replicates of blood from a handful of donors. CDR3 length equals 16 residues. V gave up 6 bases and J gave up 7 bases; unmatched junction bases: 12. Germline V gives CDR1 LNHDA, CDR2 SQIVND (reference sequence). Only in-frame clones appear in the TCRdb table, and some are missing; sequencing was by immunoSEQ multiplex PCR. Of around 70,000 clones detected, around 94% appear once; the ten largest clones hold 0.39%. The clonotype originates from a human donor in good health. The chain uses TRBV19 and TRBJ1-5; 10 bases are shared with TRBD1. The sequencing input was T cells isolated from PBMCs. The CDR3 nucleotides are TGTGCCAGTAGCATCTCTAGGGACAGGGGAAGGCAGCCCCAGCATTTT. Protein sequence: CASSISRDRGRQPQHF.